This T cell receptor beta chain was observed in a study of identical twins. In TCRdb, the 5' RACE reads were re-called with MiXCR into one record per CDR3 protein. Counted here are some 1,600,000 distinct CDR3 sequences, under 35% occurring once; the ten biggest clones make up around 0.3%. In germline, CDR1 is SGHTA, CDR2 FQGNSA. There are 15 residues in the CDR3. The sequence derives from a newborn girl in good health. The specimen was cord blood. The gene calls are TRBV7-2 and TRBJ2-7; the match to TRBD2 covers 8 bases. The J call may not be correct, given that the DNA end is closer to TRBJ2-4. CDR3 in amino acids: CASSPGGGGGNIQYF. CDR3 in DNA: TGTGCCAGCAGCCCGGGGGGGGGTGGAGGGAACATTCAGTACTTC.